This T cell receptor (beta chain) came from a study of T cells in Graves' hyperthyroidism and ophthalmopathy (dated by TCRdb to 2018 to 2020). With regard to the full study: Peripheral blood was collected at initial diagnosis, before any treatment. To identify TCR V-J signatures that set the groups apart, the researchers used a discovery cohort of 100 patients, made up of 40 to 45 with Graves' ophthalmopathy and some 56 with stable Graves' hyperthyroidism. An independent validation cohort of about 20 hyperthyroidism patients and 17 patients who later progressed to ophthalmopathy tested prospective prediction of ophthalmopathy. The roughly 100 discovery patients were divided at random into training and test sets in a 7:3 ratio. In more than five Graves' hyperthyroidism patients, the study also compared T-cell repertoires from thyroid tissue with T-cell repertoires from blood. Once sampling was done, hyperthyroidism patients were given methimazole at a starting dose of 30 mg daily, whereas ophthalmopathy patients were given high-dose intravenous methylprednisolone. The paper reports TCR Vbeta CDR3 sequencing of some 140 peripheral blood samples: some 44 ophthalmopathy, about 75 hyperthyroidism and 17 progressor patients.

The TCR beta CDR3 regions were amplified from the RNA transcripts. For the first round of RT-PCR on the TCR CDR3, the HTBI primer set was used together with the Qiagen OneStep RT-PCR kit. The libraries were constructed in a second round of multiplex PCR and then size-selected and purified. Paired-end sequencing of the libraries was performed with 100 bp reads on an Illumina HiSeq2000. Per the original workflow: SOAPnuke was used to process the raw data, removing reads that contained adapters or uncalled bases, had a mean Phred below 15, or lacked an exact match to the constant primer or identifier. High-quality paired reads were merged using COPE v1.2.5, and each unique nucleotide sequence was defined as a clonotype. MiTCR v1.1 was used to align the clonotypes against IMGT TRBV, TRBD and TRBJ reference segments. Analysis was restricted to V-J combinations with a frequency above 0.0001, which covered 99% to 99.2% of repertoires. A TCS score was defined as the ratio of F50 (clonal expansion) to E x V (chaos), with BLOSUM62-based TCRdist applied between CDR3 peptides within each V-J. Welch's t-statistics and random forest reduced fewer than 600 V-J features to roughly 13, which were used in a naive Bayes classifier (R e1071). In TCRdb, the public reads were trimmed at Q25 with fastp and aligned with MiXCR, with productive beta chains retained. Identical CDR3 protein sequences are pooled into one entry, listed with their most common genes and DNA. The V and J calls reflect TCRdb's pipeline rather than the authors' work. The sample records a few hundred thousand distinct CDR3 sequences, approximately 20% of which are singletons. The ten largest clonotypes hold around 47% of the sample.

This clonotype has a count of ten or more. Its antigen remains undetermined. Base-call qualities are not available, and no considerably larger clone is one nucleotide away. CDR1 and CDR2 were assigned from the germline V gene as MDHEN and SYDVKM. Measured from the cysteine to the phenylalanine, the CDR3 is 12 residues long. The kept DNA is CDR3 alone, 36 bases in frame from the first base. The junction shows trimming of 6 bases on V and 5 bases on J, plus 11 bases between the germline ends. The paper as a whole reports these results and caveats: In cross-validation, a model built on a 13 V-J signature told ophthalmopathy apart from stable hyperthyroidism with 87.88% sensitivity and approximately 81% specificity, and in testing the same model reached 80%/75%. No statistical method was used to fix the sample size in advance, and group allocation was not hidden from the investigators. Blood samples also contained most of the expanded thyroid clonotypes (frequency above 0.001), which suggests that blood repertoires may reflect thyroid immune responses. During validation, the model predicted progression to ophthalmopathy a median of approximately 7 months ahead of onset, with around 65% sensitivity and 72% to 80% specificity.

Stable Graves' hyperthyroidism was defined as the absence of progression to ophthalmopathy over 18 months of follow-up. Hyperthyroidism patients were newly diagnosed, had a disease duration of under 2 months, and were aged 18 to 65 years. The study excluded patients with uncontrolled infections, other autoimmune diseases, pregnancy or lactation. Diagnoses were based on clinical symptoms, serum thyroxine and TRAb, thyroid ultrasound and orbital computed tomography. PBMCs were separated from under 11 ml of fresh peripheral blood using Ficoll-Paque density gradient centrifugation. Total RNA was extracted with Trizol reagent, and quality was checked on an Agilent 2100 Bioanalyzer.

The sequence came from a man aged 35-49 years with Graves' hyperthyroidism. Material for sequencing was blood. The chain employs TRBV28 and TRBJ2-7; the D call is possibly TRBD1 or TRBD2, each sharing 5 bases. CDR3 loop: CASRVGANEQYF. The nucleotide sequence reads TGTGCCAGCAGGGTCGGGGCCAACGAGCAGTACTTC.